What follows is one T cell receptor beta chain and its context. The antigen is not known. The CDR3 spans 17 residues. After removal of 0 bases from V and 0 bases from J, the junction contained 4 bases not matched to a gene. Germline lookup yields CDR1 SGHRS and CDR2 YFSETQ. This record belongs to a study of cytomegalovirus exposure and HLA in healthy donors. Study-level findings and limits: Analyses of presence and absence presupposed an approximately uniform sequencing depth across donors. Researchers catalogued approximately 170 TCR beta chains as cytomegalovirus-associated.

The PCR had 60 Vbeta and 13 Jbeta primers. Measured with immunoSEQ multiplex PCR; TCRdb has only the in-frame clones, and not every one. The table includes about 80,000 clones, around 79% detected once. This sequence joins TRBV5-1 and TRBJ1-4; 8 nucleotides line up with TRBD1. Sequenced: PBMCs. The receptor was isolated from a human donor in good health. CDR3 bases: TGCGCCAGCAGCTTGGGAGGGACAGGTGCAACTAATGAAAAACTGTTTTTT. Amino acids: CASSLGGTGATNEKLFF.